One sample yielded the 10 T cell receptor beta chains listed below, sequenced in a study of CD8 T cells in ankylosing spondylitis. TCRdb passed the 5' RACE reads through MiXCR, listing each CDR3 protein once. The data contain 150,000 to 200,000 distinct CDR3 sequences, about 13% of them singletons. Sequencing was done on a sample of blood, either unsorted or a sorted T cell fraction (not recorded which). Receptor source: a male donor with ankylosing spondylitis or in good health (not recorded which).

This clonotype was detected a few times. The chain employs TRBV12-3 or TRBV12-4 and TRBJ2-6; D is unclear. This CDR3 contains 15 residues. Trimming left V 6 bases short and J 1 base short, with 10 bases between. The CDR3 DNA sequence: TGTGCCAGCAGAACCTACGGTTCTGGGGCCAACGTCCTGACTTTC. Encoded protein: CASRTYGSGANVLTF.

This clonotype was counted only a few times. The chain joins TRBV20-1 to TRBJ1-1, with D unresolved. Germline V gene data show CDR1 as DFQATT and CDR2 as SNEGSKA (reference sequence). V gave up 5 bases and J gave up 0 bases, with 19 bases separating them. This CDR3 comprises 16 residues. The CDR3 region has the DNA TGCAGTGCTTCCTCTCCCGAGACCGCCATGAACACTGAAGCTTTCTTT. This translates into CSASSPETAMNTEAFF.

This clonotype was observed at least ten times. The rearrangement uses TRBV4-1 and TRBJ1-5; 7 bases agree with TRBD1. Germline CDR1 MGHRA, CDR2 YSYEKL. Trimming cost V 4 bases and J 5 bases; bases outside gene matches: 8. This CDR3 has 15 amino acids. This CDR3 reads CASSRTQGGYQPQHF. The CDR3 DNA sequence: TGCGCCAGCAGCCGTACCCAGGGGGGTTATCAGCCCCAGCATTTT.

J is TRBJ1-5 and V is TRBV4-1; no firm D call. The CDR3 length is 13 residues. Trimming shortened V by 0 bases and J by 5 bases, and 5 bases separated the two germline ends. The germline V gene has CDR1 MGHRA and CDR2 YSYEKL. The CDR3 bases are TGCGCCAGCAGCCAAGAACCTTATCAGCCCCAGCATTTT. Protein product: CASSQEPYQPQHF.

This clonotype was detected a few times. V gene TRBV11-2 combines with J gene TRBJ1-2; possibly TRBD1 for D (5 bases). The ends were cut back, 1 base at V and 6 bases at J, with 6 bases in the middle. Germline V gene sequence: CDR1 SGHAT, CDR2 FQNNGV. CDR3 length: 12 amino acids. The DNA for the CDR3 is TGTGCCAGCAGCTTAGGGGGGAATGGCTACACCTTC. It codes for CASSLGGNGYTF.

The V and J genes are TRBV11-2 and TRBJ2-3, with TRBD2 identical over 9 bases. V lost 6 bases, J lost 4 bases, and 14 bases stayed unmatched. Per the germline V gene, CDR1 is SGHAT and CDR2 is FQNNGV. The CDR3 totals 17 residues. CDR3 protein: CASRPLAERGVPDTQYF. The DNA for the CDR3 is TGTGCCAGCAGGCCCTTAGCCGAGCGGGGGGTTCCAGATACGCAGTATTTT.

In this sample, this clonotype turned up a few times. This chain uses TRBV4-1 with TRBJ2-3; TRBD2 agrees at 8 bases. The CDR3 runs to 18 residues. V was pared by 0 bases and J by 0 bases, with 8 bases of the junction left unmatched. Germline V gives CDR1 MGHRA, CDR2 YSYEKL. In DNA form, the CDR3 reads TGCGCCAGCAGCCAAGAGGATGGTAGCGGGATGAGCACAGATACGCAGTATTTT. Protein product: CASSQEDGSGMSTDTQYF.

For this clonotype: At one end the junction does not follow the germline gene, possibly because of a read error. This chain uses TRBV27 with TRBJ2-7; D is uncertain. This CDR3 is built from 13 residues. CDR1 is MNHEY, CDR2 SMNVEV, per germline (reference sequence). The CDR3 region has the DNA TGTGCTAGCAGTTCCCTGGGTTCCCACGAGCAGTACTTC. Residues: CASSSLGSHEQYF.

V gene TRBV7-9 combines with J gene TRBJ2-1; D uncertain. In germline, CDR1 is SEHNR, CDR2 FQNEAQ (reference sequence). V shed 5 bases and J shed 5 bases, with 13 bases lying between them. This CDR3 contains 14 residues. The CDR3 DNA reads as TGTGCCAGCAGCCCGCTCGACGGGCACAATGAGCAGTTCTTC. This codes for CASSPLDGHNEQFF. Full variable domain (missing parts from reference TRBV7-9 and TRBJ2-1): DTGVSQNPRHKITKRGQNVTFRCDPISEHNRLYWYRQTLGQGPEFLTYFQNEAQLEKSRLLSDRFSAERPKGSFSTLEIQRTEQGDSAMYLCASSPLDGHNEQFFGPGTRLTVL.

The chain combines TRBV6-5 with TRBJ2-2; D possibly uses TRBD1 or TRBD2 (6 bases each). CDR1 is MNHEY, CDR2 SVGAGI, per germline. There are 17 residues in the CDR3. V was pared by 2 bases and J by 2 bases, with 15 bases between. CDR3 nucleotide sequence: TGTGCCAGCAGTTACGGGGGGCCTAGGATTAACACCGGGGAGCTGTTTTTT. Translation gives CASSYGGPRINTGELFF.